This T cell receptor beta chain was recorded in a study of T-cell reconstitution after alpha-beta-depleted transplantation in children. This clonotype turned up a few times. CDR3 length: 15 residues. Germline-derived CDR1 and CDR2 are MDHEN and SYDVKM. The germline V and J ends were trimmed by 3 bases and 4 bases, with 13 bases remaining between them. Unique molecular identifiers tagged the TCRbeta library. TCRdb re-derived calls from the PCR reads in MiXCR, one entry per CDR3 protein. The data contain hundreds of thousands of distinct CDR3 sequences, under 15% of them seen just once; the ten biggest clones take up about 2.2%.

Sample: PBMCs, mostly from graft donor cells, taken 360 days after TCRalphabeta/CD19-depleted stem cell transplant. The chain uses TRBV28 and TRBJ2-1, with TRBD2 as a possible D gene (5 bases). The clonotype comes from a male patient between 10 and 17 years old who had a stem cell transplant for acute myeloid leukemia, so the T cells may come from the graft donor. The CDR3 bases are TGTGCCAGCAGTTTTCTAGCAATACCTTACAATGAGCAGTTCTTC. Amino acid sequence: CASSFLAIPYNEQFF.